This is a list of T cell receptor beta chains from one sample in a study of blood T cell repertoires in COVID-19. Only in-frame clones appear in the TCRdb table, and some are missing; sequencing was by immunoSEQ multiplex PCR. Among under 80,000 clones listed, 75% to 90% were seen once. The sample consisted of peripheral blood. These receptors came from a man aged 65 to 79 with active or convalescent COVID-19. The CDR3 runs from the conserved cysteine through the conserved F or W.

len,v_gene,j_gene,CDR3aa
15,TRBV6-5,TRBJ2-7,CASSWQGGISYEQYF
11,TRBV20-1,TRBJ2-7,CSAVSGYEQYF
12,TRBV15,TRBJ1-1,CATSSLSTEAFF
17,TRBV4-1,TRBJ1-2,CASSQISHRYANYGYTF
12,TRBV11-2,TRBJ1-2,CASSPLSYGYTF
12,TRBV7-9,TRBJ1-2,CASSLEGVGYTF
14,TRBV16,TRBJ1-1,CASSQVPVNTEAFF
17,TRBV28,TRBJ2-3,CASSSGRGGANTDTQYF
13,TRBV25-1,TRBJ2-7,CASTGTGVGEQYF
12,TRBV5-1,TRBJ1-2,CASSPDFLGYTF
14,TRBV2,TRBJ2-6,CASRGHSGANVLTF
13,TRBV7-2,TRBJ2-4,CASSYGLAGGIYF
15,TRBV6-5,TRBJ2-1,CASVPGTSGLNEQFF
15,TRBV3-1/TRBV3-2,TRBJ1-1,CASSQGRSGGTEAFF
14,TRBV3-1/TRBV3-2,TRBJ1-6,CASSALTGFSPLHF
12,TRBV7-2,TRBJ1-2,CASSPGVYGYTF
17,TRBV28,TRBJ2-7,CASSLYPFGQGHYEQYF
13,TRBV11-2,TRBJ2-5,CASSLGLAETQYF
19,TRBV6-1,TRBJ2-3,CASSEAVPGQHTSTDTQYF
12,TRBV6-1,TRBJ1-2,CASSEAGQGYTF
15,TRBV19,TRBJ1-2,CASYSQRTAPGGYTF
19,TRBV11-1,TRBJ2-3,CASSLALDGGRTSTDTQYF
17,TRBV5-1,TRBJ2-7,CASSLAPPGTGDYEQYF
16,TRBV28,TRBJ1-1,CASSPGGQGGLTEAFF
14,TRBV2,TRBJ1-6,CASSEGQGNSPLHF
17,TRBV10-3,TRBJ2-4,CAISQGLADLAKNIQYF
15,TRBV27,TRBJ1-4,CASSRTGGPNEKLFF
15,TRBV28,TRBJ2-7,CASSSRLGGPGEQYF
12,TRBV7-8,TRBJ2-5,CASSPSQETQYF
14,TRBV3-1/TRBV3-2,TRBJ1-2,CASSQPGRDYGYTF
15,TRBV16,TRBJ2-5,CASSQSGTGVETQYF